Each of the 23 T cell receptor beta chains below was sequenced from the same sample in a study of T cell repertoires in aging, cancer and after chemotherapy. Rearranged V-D-J TRB sequences were amplified with a mixed TRB-A/B primer pool. TCRdb reanalysed the multiplex PCR reads using MiXCR and keeps one entry per CDR3 protein. The sample lists about a thousand distinct CDR3 sequences, about 24% occurring once. Amplification of TCR beta used genomic DNA extracted from peripheral blood. The specimen was blood. Source of these receptors: a human donor with a blood cancer.

This clonotype was seen a few times. The chain carries TRBV10-1 and TRBJ2-3; perhaps TRBD2 as D (8 bases). V was trimmed by 0 bases and J by 9 bases, leaving 16 bases between them. Germline V gene sequence: CDR1 WNHNN, CDR2 SYGVQD (reference sequence). This CDR3 spans 15 amino acids. The CDR3 DNA is TGCGCCAGCAGTGAGTCGACAGGGAAGCGGGAGACGCAGTATTTT. It specifies CASSESTGKRETQYF.

This clonotype is labeled as medium-sized. The chain employs TRBV6-6 and TRBJ2-1, with D maybe TRBD2 (6 bases). CDR1 is MNHNY, CDR2 SVGAGI, per germline (reference sequence). The CDR3 is 13 amino acids. The V and J ends lost 8 bases and 5 bases respectively, with 13 bases between them. CDR3: CASCGNENNEQFF. In DNA form, the CDR3 reads TGTGCCAGCTGCGGGAATGAAAACAATGAGCAGTTCTTC.

The table lists this clonotype with a few counts. The chain employs TRBV11-3 and TRBJ2-3; D is undetermined. This CDR3 region has 12 residues. V gave up 0 bases and J gave up 4 bases, with 2 bases separating them. The germline V gene encodes CDR1 SGHNT and CDR2 YENEEA. The CDR3 sequence is CASSLDPDTQYF. The CDR3 DNA follows: TGTGCCAGCAGCTTAGACCCAGATACGCAGTATTTT.

This clonotype is medium-sized by share. The V gene is TRBV5-5, the J gene TRBJ2-5; D possibly corresponds to TRBD1 (6 bases). V lost 0 bases to trimming and J lost 9 bases, with 18 bases between them. The germline V gene has CDR1 SGHKS and CDR2 YYEKEE (reference sequence). This CDR3 has 15 amino acids. DNA of the CDR3: TGTGCCAGCAGCTTGGGTTGGGGGCAAATCGGGGCCCAGTACTTC. Translation gives CASSLGWGQIGAQYF.

The chain employs TRBV7-3 and TRBJ2-3, with D perhaps assigned TRBD1 or TRBD2 (5 bases each). The germline V and J ends were trimmed by 3 bases and 0 bases, with 13 bases remaining between them. Germline CDR1 reads SGHTA; CDR2 reads FQGTGA. This CDR3 is built from 16 residues. CDR3 coding DNA: TGTGCCAGCAGCTTGGGGGTCAGTATGAGCACAGATACGCAGTATTTT. It specifies CASSLGVSMSTDTQYF.

This clonotype rates as large. The chain couples TRBV6-1 to TRBJ2-3; D not resolved. Trimming removed 8 bases from V and 2 bases from J, with 17 bases in between. The V gene's germline CDR1 is MNHNS and CDR2 SASEGT. This CDR3 contains 15 residues. DNA for the CDR3: TGTGCCAGCCACCAATCGGCCGGGTCCACAGATACGCAGTATTTT. Translation: CASHQSAGSTDTQYF.

The chain has TRBV11-2 and TRBJ2-7; D gene uncertain. From germline, CDR1 is SGHAT and CDR2 FQNNGV. V was clipped by 0 bases and J by 5 bases, with 11 bases between them. The CDR3 runs to 14 residues. CDR3: CASSLDRAANEQYF. CDR3 coding DNA: TGTGCCAGCAGCTTAGATAGGGCAGCCAACGAGCAGTACTTC.

This clonotype is categorized as medium-sized. V is TRBV6-4 and J is TRBJ2-3; D possibly matches TRBD1 or TRBD2 (5 bases each). V lost 2 bases to trimming and J lost 1 base, with 10 bases between them. CDR3 length: 15 amino acids. Germline V gene data show CDR1 as MRHNA and CDR2 as SNTAGT. CDR3 nucleotide sequence: TGTGCCAGCAGTGACAGGTCGGGACGCACAGATACGCAGTATTTT. It translates to CASSDRSGRTDTQYF.

This clonotype was found a few times. The J gene is TRBJ2-7, the V gene TRBV18; TRBD2 aligns across 11 bases. J lost 5 bases, V lost 0 bases, and 3 bases had no gene match. Germline V gives CDR1 KGHSH, CDR2 LQKENI. The CDR3 sequence is 15 residues long. CDR3 sequence (DNA): TGTGCCAGCTCACCACCCACTAGCGGGAGTCACGAGCAGTACTTC. Translating it yields CASSPPTSGSHEQYF.

The chain joins TRBV5-5 to TRBJ1-1; D uncertain. Germline values: CDR1 SGHKS, CDR2 YYEKEE (reference sequence). The CDR3 covers 14 residues. The V and J ends lost 4 bases and 0 bases respectively, with 10 bases between them. CDR3 residues: CASSLQRMNTEAFF. In DNA form, the CDR3 reads TGTGCCAGCAGCCTACAGAGAATGAACACTGAAGCTTTCTTT.

The chain joins TRBV6-5 to TRBJ2-3; 9 bases align to TRBD2. This CDR3 region has 15 residues. Germline values: CDR1 MNHEY, CDR2 SVGAGI. The CDR3 DNA follows: TGTGGCAGTGTTCTAGCGGGACTTTTCACAGATACGCAGTATTTT. It yields the protein CGSVLAGLFTDTQYF.

This clonotype is labeled as large. The chain has TRBV19 and TRBJ2-5, with D possibly TRBD2 on 5 matching bases. The CDR3 runs 13 residues. V lost 3 bases and J 5 bases, leaving 10 bases between the germline ends. CDR1 LNHDA and CDR2 SQIVND come from the germline V gene (reference sequence). CDR3 residues: CASSIPPGETQYF. In DNA, the CDR3 is TGTGCCAGTAGTATCCCCCCGGGGGAGACCCAGTACTTC.

This clonotype is classed as medium-sized (0.01 to 0.1%). The chain links TRBV30 to TRBJ1-6; D gene ambiguous. CDR3 length equals 14 residues. Germline V gives CDR1 GTSNPN, CDR2 SVGIG (reference sequence). Trimming removed 5 bases from V and 5 bases from J, with 13 bases in between. DNA of the CDR3: TGTGCCTGGGTCGGGCAGTCAAATAATTCACCCCTCCACTTT. It is translated as CAWVGQSNNSPLHF.

Within the sample, this clonotype is medium-sized (0.01 to 0.1%). The CDR3 bases are TGTGCCAGCGGGGACGAAAAACTGTTTTTT. Its translation is CASGDEKLFF. V is TRBV6-5 and J is TRBJ1-4; tentatively, D is TRBD1 (5 bases). CDR1 and CDR2 from the germline V gene are MNHEY and SVGAGI. This CDR3 is built from 10 residues. V dropped 8 bases and J dropped 8 bases, with 6 bases sitting between them.

This clonotype was found once. This chain joins TRBV9 and TRBJ2-7, with D perhaps TRBD2 (6 bases). CDR1 SGDLS and CDR2 YYNGEE come from the germline V gene. The V gene lost 3 bases and the J gene lost 4 bases, with 17 bases spanning the gap. CDR3 size: 15 residues. Here the CDR3 reads CASSAQEGQSYEQYF. CDR3 bases: TGTGCCAGCAGCGCTCAGGAGGGCCAATCGTACGAGCAGTACTTC.

Within the sample, this clonotype is hyperexpanded. The chain links TRBV7-9 to TRBJ2-3; 13 nucleotides line up with TRBD2. Germline values: CDR1 SEHNR, CDR2 FQNEAQ (reference sequence). The CDR3 runs to 17 residues. Trimming removed 6 bases from V and 1 base from J; junction bases left unmatched: 7. This chain's CDR3 is CASRWTSGSSGTDTQYF. CDR3 sequence (DNA): TGTGCCAGCAGATGGACTAGCGGGAGCTCGGGCACAGATACGCAGTATTTT.

By sample fraction, this clonotype is large. The V and J genes are TRBV30 and TRBJ2-5; TRBD1 matches 9 bases. CDR3 length: 15 residues. The V gene end was trimmed by 7 bases and the J gene end by 3 bases; junction bases not matched to a gene: 12. Germline lookup yields CDR1 GTSNPN and CDR2 SVGIG (reference sequence). The CDR3 reads CALLDRGEAKETQYF. The CDR3 nucleotides read TGTGCCTTACTAGACAGGGGGGAGGCCAAAGAGACCCAGTACTTC.

This clonotype is classed as large. The J gene is TRBJ2-7, the V gene TRBV6-5, with 10 bases that match TRBD2. V lost 6 bases to trimming and J lost 4 bases; unmatched junction nucleotides: 9. Per germline, CDR1 MNHEY and CDR2 SVGAGI. The CDR3 covers 15 residues. CDR3 protein: CASSRSSGSRYEQYF. For the CDR3, the DNA is TGTGCCAGCAGCCGATCTAGCGGGAGCAGATACGAGCAGTACTTC.

This clonotype is labeled as large. The rearrangement uses TRBV30 and TRBJ2-1; D tentatively fits TRBD1 or TRBD2 (6 bases each). The germline V gene encodes CDR1 GTSNPN and CDR2 SVGIG (reference sequence). The germline V and J ends were trimmed by 8 bases and 3 bases, with 20 bases remaining between them. This CDR3 has 15 amino acids. The CDR3 DNA is TGTGCCCGGACGGGGGCGGGATCGGGCTACAATGAGCAGTTCTTC. The encoded protein is CARTGAGSGYNEQFF.

This clonotype is large (0.1 to 1%) within its sample. This rearrangement joins TRBV6-2 or TRBV6-3 to TRBJ2-2; D gene uncertain. The CDR3 extends over 14 amino acids. Germline V gene lookup returns CDR1 MNHEY and CDR2 SVGEGT. The ends were cut back, 0 bases at V and 6 bases at J, with 8 bases in the middle. The CDR3 DNA reads TGTGCCAGCAGTTACTCGTCAGGCCCCGGGGAGCTGTTTTTT. Its protein product is CASSYSSGPGELFF.

V gene TRBV19 combines with J gene TRBJ2-1; D possibly uses TRBD1 or TRBD2 (5 bases each). The germline V and J ends were trimmed by 5 bases and 6 bases, with 11 bases remaining between them. CDR3 length: 13 residues. Germline assignment: CDR1 LNHDA and CDR2 SQIVND (reference sequence). The CDR3 bases are TGTGCCAGTAGTTCGGGACCCGTCAATGAGCAGTTCTTC. This sequence encodes CASSSGPVNEQFF.

A word on this clonotype: A much larger clone lies one base from this, so it may be a read error. The chain employs TRBV6-1 and TRBJ2-1; 7 nucleotides align to TRBD2. Germline V gives CDR1 MNHNS, CDR2 SASEGT. The CDR3 consists of 16 residues. CDR3 residues: CASSLTETGGNNKQFF. In nucleotides, the CDR3 is TGTGCCAGCAGTCTAACCGAAACGGGAGGTAACAATAAGCAGTTCTTC.

The chain combines TRBV24-1 with TRBJ2-7; 9 nucleotides align to TRBD2. Germline CDR1 is KGHDR and CDR2 is SFDVKD. The CDR3 runs to 16 residues. The V gene end was trimmed by 3 bases and the J gene end by 4 bases; junction bases not matched to a gene: 9. CDR3 sequence: CATSDSAGGSSYEQYF. Written as DNA, the CDR3 is TGTGCCACCAGTGATAGTGCGGGAGGGTCCTCTTACGAGCAGTACTTC.